This TCR beta chain was obtained from a study of OX40 agonist ivuxolimab in advanced cancers. General notes on the study: Ivuxolimab, which targeted the costimulatory receptor OX40 (CD134), was an agonistic, fully human IgG2 monoclonal antibody. In the dose-escalation cohort, more than 75% of patients were male, and the mean age was approximately 55 years, with a range of 23 to 79. Partial responses were achieved by three dose-escalation patients, of whom one had hepatocellular carcinoma and two had cutaneous melanoma. Intravenous ivuxolimab was administered to patients every 2 weeks at six dose levels: 0.01, 0.1, 0.3, 1.5, 3 and 10 mg/kg. The purpose of peripheral TCRbeta sequencing was to test whether ivuxolimab changed TCR sequence diversity and led to clonal T-cell expansion. Patients were allowed to have had prior anti-PD-1, anti-PD-L1 or anti-CTLA-4 therapy, and around two fifths of the dose-escalation patients had been treated with checkpoint inhibitors. Of the approximately 54 patients in dose escalation, around 19 had hepatocellular carcinoma, some 15 had melanoma, 9 had renal cell carcinoma and 9 had head and neck cancer. The paper describes the monotherapy dose-escalation part (N ≈ 51 patients) of the phase I trial of ivuxolimab.

The trial excluded patients who had a history of autoimmune disease or who were on systemic immunosuppression. Peripheral blood for TCR sequencing was drawn from every dose cohort at baseline, at cycle 4 day 1 and at cycle 7 day 1. The samples were taken from a phase I, first-in-human, multicenter, open-label dose-escalation trial of ivuxolimab. The trial enrolled adults with locally advanced or metastatic head and neck squamous cell, hepatocellular, melanoma or renal cell carcinoma. Before TCR sequencing, CD4+ and CD8+ T cells were separately sorted from peripheral blood. For sequencing of the TCRbeta CDR3 region, genomic DNA was extracted from the sorted cells. The immunoSEQ Assay was used to sequence the TCRbeta CDR3 regions. Here the immuneACCESS table is served through TCRdb, limited to in-frame sequences with V and J called. Missing clones are a known gap in these copies; in checked studies unresolved V genes cover under half, and the rest lacks a known reason. Recorded for this sample are fewer than 40,000 clones; around 86% of them occurred a single time. The top ten clones comprise under 1.5% of the sample.

Relative to germline, V is 6 bases shorter and J is 7 bases shorter, with 10 bases between their ends. The CDR3 spans 11 residues, from the cysteine through the phenylalanine. CDR3 DNA is the only sequence kept; it has 33 bases, read in frame from the first base. Via the germline V gene, CDR1 is ENHRY and CDR2 SYGVKD. What the work shows at the level of the full study, not this receptor alone: Which antigens the clonally expanded peripheral T cells were specific for was not determined. After ivuxolimab, expanded clones were on average more numerous among CD8+ T cells than among CD4+ T cells. At doses from 0.1 to 3.0 mg/kg, clonal expansion was seen in both CD4+ and CD8+ blood T cells between baseline and week 6. Low levels of normalized T-cell clonal expansion were also shown by some nonresponding patients. In partial responders in the 0.1-3.0 mg/kg groups, normalized peripheral clonal expansion was found to be among the lowest, especially among CD8+ T cells.

About this clone: The antigen this receptor binds is unknown. The record has no base qualities; no much larger clone is one base away.

The rearrangement joined TRBV10-3 to TRBJ2-7; no D gene is confidently identified. The TCR was taken from an adult with an advanced solid tumor such as melanoma, head and neck, liver or kidney cancer. The sample in question was CD4+ or CD8+ T cells sorted from blood, obtained in a trial of the OX40 agonist ivuxolimab. The CDR3 region reads CAISYQHEQYF. Here is the DNA: TGTGCCATCAGCTATCAGCATGAGCAGTACTTC.